One sample yielded the 31 T cell receptor beta chains listed below, sequenced in a study of blood T cell repertoires in COVID-19 (dated by TCRdb to 2020 to 2021). Receptors were amplified or captured by the immunoSEQ multiplex PCR assay. Held by TCRdb, this immuneACCESS table contains in-frame sequences only and omits some clones. Under half of the omission traces to an unresolved V gene where checked; the cause of the rest is unknown. The sample table shows around 150,000 clones, and roughly four fifths are seen once. Jointly, the top ten make up about 19% of the sample. Input material: peripheral blood. The source is a woman over 75 with acute or convalescent COVID-19.

This sequence joins TRBV5-1 and TRBJ1-2, with a tentative D call TRBD1 (5 bases). This CDR3 has 13 residues. Trimming cost V 4 bases and J 7 bases, with 14 bases left between them. In germline, CDR1 is SGHRS, CDR2 YFSETQ. CDR3 amino acids: CASSPSGGVGYTF. The CDR3 DNA reads TGCGCCAGCAGCCCATCCGGGGGGGTTGGCTACACCTTC.

The chain combines TRBV6-5 with TRBJ1-4; D unclear. CDR3 length equals 15 residues. V shed 6 bases and J shed 5 bases, with 16 bases lying between them. In germline, CDR1 is MNHEY, CDR2 SVGAGI. In nucleotides, the CDR3 is TGTGCCAGCAGCCAAGAGGTCGGTCCCAATGAAAAACTGTTTTTT. Translation: CASSQEVGPNEKLFF.

This chain uses TRBV28 with TRBJ1-6, with a tentative D call TRBD1 (5 bases). Germline V gene sequence: CDR1 MDHEN, CDR2 SYDVKM. The CDR3 spans 15 residues. Trimming stripped 2 bases from V and 7 bases from J, with 12 bases between. The CDR3 sequence is CASSLGGVRNSPLHF. DNA of the CDR3: TGTGCCAGCAGTTTAGGAGGGGTCAGAAATTCACCCCTCCACTTT. The complete variable domain, with remaining parts taken from reference TRBV28 and TRBJ1-6, reads DVKVTQSSRYLVKRTGEKVFLECVQDMDHENMFWYRQDPGLGLRLIYFSYDVKMKEKGDIPEGYSVSREKKERFSLILESASTNQTSMYLCASSLGGVRNSPLHFGNGTRLTVT.

This clone was observed a single time. The chain carries TRBV30 and TRBJ1-2, with TRBD1 matching over 12 bases. V gave up 1 base and J gave up 1 base; unmatched junction bases: 4. This CDR3 contains 16 residues. Germline CDR1 reads GTSNPN; CDR2 reads SVGIG (reference sequence). CDR3 sequence (DNA): TGTGCCTGGAGTGGCGGGACAGGGGGCAATAACTATGGCTACACCTTC. Protein: CAWSGGTGGNNYGYTF.

The rearrangement uses TRBV19 and TRBJ2-1; D is unresolved. The CDR3 runs 16 residues. The V end lost 5 bases, the J end lost 11 bases, and 25 bases lay between the germline ends. Germline CDR1 LNHDA, CDR2 SQIVND (reference sequence). The DNA of the CDR3 is TGTGCCAGTAGTCCCGATCATTCGAGCCCCATATCGAAGCAGTTCTTC. Translation gives CASSPDHSSPISKQFF.

The genes are TRBV30 and TRBJ2-3, with D perhaps matching TRBD2 (5 bases). The CDR3 is 15 amino acids. Trimming left V 0 bases short and J 5 bases short, with 15 bases between. The germline gives CDR1 GTSNPN, CDR2 SVGIG (reference sequence). CDR3 sequence (DNA): TGTGCCTGGAGTGTACCCCGACGGGGATTAGATACGCAGTATTTT. Its translation: CAWSVPRRGLDTQYF. Full variable domain (rest looked up from reference TRBV30 and TRBJ2-3): SQTIHQWPATLVQPVGSPLSLECTVEGTSNPNLYWYRQAAGRGLQLLFYSVGIGQISSEVPQNLSASRPQDRQFILSSKKLLLSDSGFYLCAWSVPRRGLDTQYFGPGTRLTVL.

This chain uses TRBV19 with TRBJ2-1; 8 nucleotides align to TRBD2. CDR3 length equals 16 residues. Germline loops: CDR1 LNHDA, CDR2 SQIVND (reference sequence). J was trimmed by 0 bases and V by 5 bases; bases with no gene match: 6. DNA of the CDR3: TGTGCCAGTAGTGTTTTAGCGGGAAGCTCCTACAATGAGCAGTTCTTC. Its translation: CASSVLAGSSYNEQFF.

The rearrangement links TRBV5-4 to TRBJ1-1; D is unclear. CDR1 and CDR2 from the germline V gene are SGHNT and YYREEE (reference sequence). The V end was cut by 0 bases, the J end by 0 bases, with 9 bases between. The CDR3 extends over 15 amino acids. The CDR3 sequence is CASSLEAGMNTEAFF. In DNA form, the CDR3 reads TGTGCCAGCAGCTTGGAAGCAGGAATGAACACTGAAGCTTTCTTT.

The V call is TRBV2, the J call TRBJ2-3, with 9 nucleotides matching TRBD2. Germline lookup yields CDR1 SNHLY and CDR2 FYNNEI. After removal of 4 bases from V and 0 bases from J, the junction contained 2 bases not matched to a gene. The CDR3 extends over 15 amino acids. The CDR3, as DNA: TGTGCCAGCAGTGGACTAGCGGTGAGCACAGATACGCAGTATTTT. This sequence encodes CASSGLAVSTDTQYF.

The chain uses TRBV11-2 and TRBJ2-1; the match to TRBD2 covers 7 bases. Germline V lookup: CDR1 SGHAT, CDR2 FQNNGV. With V trimmed by 1 base and J by 1 base, 4 bases remained unmatched. The CDR3 covers 16 residues. The chain's CDR3 is CASSLAASGSYNEQFF. The CDR3 DNA follows: TGTGCCAGCAGCTTAGCTGCTAGCGGTTCCTACAATGAGCAGTTCTTC. Variable domain in full (rest from reference TRBV11-2 and TRBJ2-1): EAGVAQSPRYKIIEKRQSVAFWCNPISGHATLYWYQQILGQGPKLLIQFQNNGVVDDSQLPKDRFSAERLKGVDSTLKIQPAKLEDSAVYLCASSLAASGSYNEQFFGPGTRLTVL.

CDR3 nucleotides: TGTGCCAGCAGCAGGGGGCGCGACGCTGAAGCTTTCTTT. This gives the protein CASSRGRDAEAFF. V and J are TRBV2 and TRBJ1-1; the match to TRBD1 covers 8 bases. The germline CDR1 and CDR2 sequences are SNHLY and FYNNEI. J gave up 6 bases and V 6 bases, and 6 bases lay outside the gene matches. This CDR3 has 13 residues.

The rearrangement links TRBV4-2 to TRBJ1-5, with D possibly matching TRBD1 (5 bases). The CDR3 has 14 amino acids. CDR1 is LGHNA, CDR2 YNFKEQ, per germline. The V gene lost 6 bases and the J gene lost 3 bases, with 12 bases spanning the gap. Here the CDR3 DNA reads TGTGCCAGCAGTCATACAGGTTCCAATCAGCCCCAGCATTTT. Translation gives CASSHTGSNQPQHF.

There are a few counts of this clone. The chain has TRBV5-6 and TRBJ2-1; 7 nucleotides match TRBD1. Germline lookup yields CDR1 SGHDT and CDR2 YYEEEE. This CDR3 spans 14 amino acids. Trimming took 0 bases from V and 6 from J; bases not matched to a gene: 3. CDR3 protein: CASSLGNRGNEQFF. The CDR3 region has the DNA TGTGCCAGCAGCTTGGGGAACAGGGGCAATGAGCAGTTCTTC.

This clone is a singleton in its sample. This chain uses TRBV14 with TRBJ2-7; D is unclear. Germline lookup yields CDR1 SGHDN and CDR2 FVKESK. This CDR3 is built from 12 residues. Trimming removed 1 base from V and 2 bases from J, with 3 bases in between. CDR3 DNA sequence: TGTGCCAGCAGCCAAGGGCCCTACGAGCAGTACTTC. Residues: CASSQGPYEQYF.

This rearrangement joins TRBV10-3 to TRBJ2-1, with TRBD2 matching 10 bases. CDR3 length equals 16 residues. CDR1 is ENHRY, CDR2 SYGVKD, per germline. Trimming at V came to 7 bases and at J to 10 bases, leaving 16 bases not matched to a gene. The CDR3 sequence is CAITEGALAGAREQFF. CDR3 coding DNA: TGTGCCATCACCGAAGGGGCTCTAGCGGGAGCGAGAGAGCAGTTCTTC.

The chain joins TRBV15 to TRBJ2-3; D gene uncertain. The CDR3 extends over 15 amino acids. Germline V gene lookup returns CDR1 LNHNV and CDR2 YYDKDF (reference sequence). Trimming stripped 0 bases from V and 4 bases from J, with 11 bases between. The CDR3 sequence is CATSRDSFSADTQYF. The CDR3 bases are TGTGCCACCAGCAGAGATTCCTTTTCGGCAGATACGCAGTATTTT.

In its sample, this clone was seen once. The CDR3 protein is CASSLRTGERYGYTF. The CDR3 DNA is TGTGCCAGCAGCTTACGGACAGGGGAGCGCTATGGCTACACCTTC. V and J are TRBV7-2 and TRBJ1-2; 9 bases map to TRBD1. Germline-derived CDR1 and CDR2 are SGHTA and FQGNSA. After removal of 2 bases from V and 4 bases from J, the junction contained 5 bases not matched to a gene. There are 15 residues in the CDR3.

The rearrangement links TRBV27 to TRBJ1-2; tentatively, D is TRBD1 (6 bases). Trimming took off 3 bases at V and 4 bases at J, with 9 bases between the two ends. The germline V gene encodes CDR1 MNHEY and CDR2 SMNVEV (reference sequence). CDR3 length: 13 residues. In nucleotides, the CDR3 is TGTGCCAGCAGTTTTGACAGGTCCTATGGCTACACCTTC. This encodes CASSFDRSYGYTF.

The chain has TRBV18 and TRBJ2-7; tentative D call: TRBD1 (6 bases). From germline, CDR1 is KGHSH and CDR2 LQKENI. V was clipped by 3 bases and J by 4 bases, with 10 bases between them. There are 13 residues in the CDR3. The CDR3: CASSPKTGYEQYF. In nucleotides, the CDR3 is TGTGCCAGCTCACCGAAGACAGGATACGAGCAGTACTTC.

The chain joins TRBV7-2 to TRBJ2-5; TRBD2 aligns across 8 bases. Germline CDR1 reads SGHTA; CDR2 reads FQGNSA. The CDR3 loop spans 15 amino acids. The trim removed 1 base at V and 5 bases at J, leaving 6 bases unmatched. CDR3 sequence reads: CASSLVIPSGETQYF. CDR3 coding DNA: TGTGCCAGCAGCTTAGTCATCCCTAGCGGGGAGACCCAGTACTTC.

The chain recombines TRBV19 with TRBJ1-2; D is possibly TRBD1 (6 bases). CDR1 is LNHDA, CDR2 SQIVND, per germline (reference sequence). The length of the CDR3 is 15 residues. Deletions cut 7 bases from V and 4 bases from J, with 19 bases between. The CDR3 reads CASNALQGISYGYTF. DNA of the CDR3: TGTGCCAGTAATGCCCTACAGGGTATTAGCTATGGCTACACCTTC. The full variable domain, its missing parts supplied by reference TRBV19 and TRBJ1-2, is DGGITQSPKYLFRKEGQNVTLSCEQNLNHDAMYWYRQDPGQGLRLIYYSQIVNDFQKGDIAEGYSVSREKKESFPLTVTSAQKNPTAFYLCASNALQGISYGYTFGSGTRLTVV.

The chain is built from TRBV2 and TRBJ1-6; TRBD1 matches 7 bases. J lost 9 bases, V lost 4 bases, and 3 bases had no gene match. Looked up from germline, CDR1 is SNHLY and CDR2 is FYNNEI. CDR3 length: 13 residues. The CDR3 sequence is CASSAGGGSPLHF. As DNA, the CDR3 is TGTGCCAGCAGTGCAGGGGGAGGTTCACCCCTCCACTTT.

The chain carries TRBV9 and TRBJ2-2; D unresolved. The germline V and J ends were trimmed by 4 bases and 7 bases, with 14 bases remaining between them. Germline-derived CDR1 and CDR2 are SGDLS and YYNGEE. The CDR3 covers 14 residues. The CDR3 protein is CASSSRAVGGELFF. CDR3 nucleotides: TGTGCCAGCAGCTCGAGAGCCGTCGGCGGGGAGCTGTTTTTT.

This clone was recorded once. The chain is built from TRBV19 and TRBJ1-3; perhaps TRBD1 as D (5 bases). V was trimmed by 5 bases and J by 0 bases, leaving 11 bases between them. Per the germline V gene, CDR1 is LNHDA and CDR2 is SQIVND (reference sequence). This CDR3 contains 15 residues. CDR3 protein: CASSLRGNSGNTIYF. CDR3 DNA sequence: TGTGCCAGTAGTCTACGGGGGAACTCTGGAAACACCATATATTTT.

The V call is TRBV5-6, the J call TRBJ2-5; weak D call: TRBD2 (6 bases). V gave up 3 bases and J gave up 2 bases, with 14 bases separating them. Germline values: CDR1 SGHDT, CDR2 YYEEEE. This CDR3 region has 15 residues. This CDR3 reads CASSSAGRYQETQYF. DNA for the CDR3: TGTGCCAGCAGCTCCGCGGGGCGCTATCAAGAGACCCAGTACTTC.

The rearrangement joins TRBV19 to TRBJ1-5, with D possibly being TRBD1 (6 bases). CDR3 length: 14 amino acids. CDR1 and CDR2 (germline): LNHDA, SQIVND (reference sequence). V lost 6 bases and J lost 6, with 15 bases in between. CDR3 sequence (DNA): TGTGCCAGTAGAGGGGGGGGTTCGGGTCAGCCCCAGCATTTT. Residues: CASRGGGSGQPQHF.

CDR3 DNA: TGTGCCAGCAGCGTAGACAGGCCAGAAGAGACCCAGTACTTC. This gives the protein CASSVDRPEETQYF. The V gene is TRBV9, the J gene TRBJ2-5; perhaps TRBD1 as D (5 bases). Germline CDR1 is SGDLS and CDR2 is YYNGEE. CDR3 length equals 14 residues. Between the trimmed V and J ends, which lost 0 bases and 3 bases, there was a span of 9 bases.

The CDR3 here is CASSLQGAANQPQHF. The CDR3, as DNA: TGTGCCAGCAGCTTACAGGGGGCCGCGAATCAGCCCCAGCATTTT. This chain joins TRBV7-2 and TRBJ1-5; 8 bases match TRBD1. V lost 2 bases, J lost 4 bases, and 4 bases stayed unmatched. This CDR3 comprises 15 residues. Germline V gene sequence: CDR1 SGHTA, CDR2 FQGNSA.

Only one count was recorded for this clone. In DNA form, the CDR3 reads TGCGCCAGCAGCACACAGGGTAGCTCCTACAATGAGCAGTTCTTC. This gives the protein CASSTQGSSYNEQFF. V usage is TRBV5-1 and J usage is TRBJ2-1; a weak D match, TRBD1 (6 bases). The CDR3 has 15 amino acids. The germline gives CDR1 SGHRS, CDR2 YFSETQ. The V gene lost 4 bases and the J gene lost 0 bases, with 11 bases spanning the gap.

The chain links TRBV5-1 to TRBJ1-4, with a possible D match to TRBD1 (6 bases). Trimming took 0 bases from V and 6 from J, leaving 12 bases between them. Looked up from germline, CDR1 is SGHRS and CDR2 is YFSETQ. The CDR3 is 15 residues long. The CDR3 loop reads CASSLGWGRDEKLFF. The CDR3, as DNA: TGCGCCAGCAGCTTGGGGTGGGGGCGCGATGAAAAACTGTTTTTT.

The CDR3 DNA reads TGTGCCAGCTCACCCTCCGGACAGCCAAATTCACCCCTCCACTTT. Translation gives CASSPSGQPNSPLHF. This rearrangement joins TRBV18 to TRBJ1-6; possible D gene TRBD1, 6 bases. The CDR3 spans 15 residues. Per the germline V gene, CDR1 is KGHSH and CDR2 is LQKENI. Deletions cut 3 bases from V and 7 bases from J, with 13 bases between.